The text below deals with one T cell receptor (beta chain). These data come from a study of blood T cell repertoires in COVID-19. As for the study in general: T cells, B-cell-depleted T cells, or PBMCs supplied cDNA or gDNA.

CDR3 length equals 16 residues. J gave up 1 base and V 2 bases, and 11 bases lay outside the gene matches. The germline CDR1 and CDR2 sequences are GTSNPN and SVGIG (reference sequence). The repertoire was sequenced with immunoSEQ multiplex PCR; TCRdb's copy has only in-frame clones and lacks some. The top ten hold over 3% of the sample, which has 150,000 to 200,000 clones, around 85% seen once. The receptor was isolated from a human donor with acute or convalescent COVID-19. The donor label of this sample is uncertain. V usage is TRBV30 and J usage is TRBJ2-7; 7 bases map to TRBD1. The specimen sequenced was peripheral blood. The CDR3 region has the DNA TGTGCCTGGAGTACCTATACAGGGGTTGGGTCCTACGAGCAGTACTTC. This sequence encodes CAWSTYTGVGSYEQYF.